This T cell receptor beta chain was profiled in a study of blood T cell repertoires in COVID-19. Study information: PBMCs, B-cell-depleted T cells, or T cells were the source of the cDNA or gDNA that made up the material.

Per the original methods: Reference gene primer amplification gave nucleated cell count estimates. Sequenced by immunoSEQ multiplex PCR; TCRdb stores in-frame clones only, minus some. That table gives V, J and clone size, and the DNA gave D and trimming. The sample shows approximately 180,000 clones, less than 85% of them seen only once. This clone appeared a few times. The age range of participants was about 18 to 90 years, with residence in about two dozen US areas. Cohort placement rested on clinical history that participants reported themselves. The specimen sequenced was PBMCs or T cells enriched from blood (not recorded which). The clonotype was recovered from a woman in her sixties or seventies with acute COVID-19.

This chain's CDR3 is CASGTTGAGANVLTF. The CDR3 DNA follows: TGTGCCAGCGGCACCACAGGGGCTGGGGCCAACGTCCTGACTTTC. The rearrangement joins TRBV9 to TRBJ2-6; TRBD1 agrees at 7 bases. The germline CDR1 and CDR2 sequences are SGDLS and YYNGEE. CDR3 length equals 15 residues. Trimming at V came to 7 bases and at J to 2 bases, leaving 6 bases not matched to a gene. The full variable domain, its missing parts supplied by reference TRBV9 and TRBJ2-6, is DSGVTQTPKHLITATGQRVTLRCSPRSGDLSVYWYQQSLDQGLQFLIQYYNGEERAKGNILERFSAQQFPDLHSELNLSSLELGDSALYFCASGTTGAGANVLTFGAGSRLTVL.